The clone carrying this T cell receptor beta chain was counted once. The data belong to a study of technical replicates of blood from a handful of donors. Only in-frame clones appear in the TCRdb table, and some are missing; sequencing was by immunoSEQ multiplex PCR. The sample records roughly 80,000 clones, 70% to 90% being singletons. The CDR3 has 16 residues. V lost 4 bases, J lost 6 bases, and 15 bases stayed unmatched. Germline assignment: CDR1 GTSNPN and CDR2 SVGIG (reference sequence). This TCR was recovered from a human donor in good health. The chain has TRBV30 and TRBJ2-1; 7 nucleotides agree with TRBD2. The material sequenced was T cells isolated from PBMCs. CDR3 bases: TGTGCCTGGACTGAATCGGGAGGCCCCGTGGGCAATGAGCAGTTCTTC. Translating it yields CAWTESGGPVGNEQFF.